The subject of this entry is one T cell receptor beta chain. TCRdb keeps only in-frame clones here, not all; method: immunoSEQ multiplex PCR. The profile covers approximately 340,000 clones, with about four fifths appearing a single time and just under 3% taken by the ten largest. The record originates from a study of blood T cell repertoires in COVID-19. The junction had 9 bases not matched to a gene; V was cut back by 7 bases and J by 4 bases. Germline V CDR1 and CDR2: MNHEY, SMNVEV (reference sequence). The CDR3 is 15 residues long. The specimen was peripheral blood. The V call is TRBV27, the J call TRBJ2-1, with 8 bases that match TRBD2. This receptor was taken from a man aged 25 to 40 with active or convalescent COVID-19. CDR3 residues: CASIGSGGTYNEQFF. CDR3 nucleotides: TGTGCCAGCATCGGATCGGGGGGGACGTACAATGAGCAGTTCTTC.